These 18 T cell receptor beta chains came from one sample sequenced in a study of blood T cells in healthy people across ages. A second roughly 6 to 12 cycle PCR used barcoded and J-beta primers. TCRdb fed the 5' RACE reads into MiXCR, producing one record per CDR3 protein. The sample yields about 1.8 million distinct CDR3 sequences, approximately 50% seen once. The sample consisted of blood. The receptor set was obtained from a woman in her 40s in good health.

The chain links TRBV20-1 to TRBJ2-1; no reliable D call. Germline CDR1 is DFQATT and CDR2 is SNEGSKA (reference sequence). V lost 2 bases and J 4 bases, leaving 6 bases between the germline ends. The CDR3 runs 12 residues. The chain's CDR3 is CSARSRYNEQFF. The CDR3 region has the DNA TGCAGTGCTAGAAGTCGGTACAATGAGCAGTTCTTC.

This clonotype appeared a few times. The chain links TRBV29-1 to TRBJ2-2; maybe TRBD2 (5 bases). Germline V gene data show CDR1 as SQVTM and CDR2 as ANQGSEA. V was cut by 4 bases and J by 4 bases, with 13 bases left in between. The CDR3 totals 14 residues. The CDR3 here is CSVVGMAGTGELFF. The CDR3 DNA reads TGCAGCGTTGTGGGCATGGCGGGCACCGGGGAGCTGTTTTTT.

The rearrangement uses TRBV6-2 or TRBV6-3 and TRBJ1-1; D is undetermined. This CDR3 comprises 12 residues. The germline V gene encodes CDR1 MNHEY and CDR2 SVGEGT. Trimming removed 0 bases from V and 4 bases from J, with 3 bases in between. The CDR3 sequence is CASSYSLTEAFF. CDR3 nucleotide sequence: TGTGCCAGCAGTTACTCTCTCACTGAAGCTTTCTTT.

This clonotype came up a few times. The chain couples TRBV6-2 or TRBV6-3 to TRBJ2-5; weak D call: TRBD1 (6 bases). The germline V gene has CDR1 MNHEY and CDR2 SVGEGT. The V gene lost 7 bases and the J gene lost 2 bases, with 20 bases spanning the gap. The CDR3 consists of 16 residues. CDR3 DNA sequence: TGTGCCAGCATAGCCCCGTTGGGACAACCTCAAGAGACCCAGTACTTC. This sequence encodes CASIAPLGQPQETQYF.

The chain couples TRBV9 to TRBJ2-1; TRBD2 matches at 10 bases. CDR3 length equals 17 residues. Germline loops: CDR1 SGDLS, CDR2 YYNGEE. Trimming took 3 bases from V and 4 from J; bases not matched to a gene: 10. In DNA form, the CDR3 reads TGTGCCAGCAGCGCGATCAGCGGGGGGGCCAATTACAATGAGCAGTTCTTC. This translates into CASSAISGGANYNEQFF.

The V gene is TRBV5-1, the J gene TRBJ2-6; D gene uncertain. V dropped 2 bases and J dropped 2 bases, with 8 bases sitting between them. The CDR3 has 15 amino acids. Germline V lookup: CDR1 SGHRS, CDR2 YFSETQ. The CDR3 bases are TGCGCCAGCAGCTTCAAAACAGCTGGGGCCAACGTCCTGACTTTC. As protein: CASSFKTAGANVLTF.

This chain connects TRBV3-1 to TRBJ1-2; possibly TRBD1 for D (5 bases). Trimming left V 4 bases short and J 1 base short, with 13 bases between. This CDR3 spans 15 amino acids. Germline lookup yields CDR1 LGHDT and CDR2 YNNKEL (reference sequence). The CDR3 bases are TGTGCCAGCAGCCCGGAGGGGTCCGGTAACTATGGCTACACCTTC. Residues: CASSPEGSGNYGYTF. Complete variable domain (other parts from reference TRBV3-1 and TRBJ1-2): DTAVSQTPKYLVTQMGNDKSIKCEQNLGHDTMYWYKQDSKKFLKIMFSYNNKELIINETVPNRFSPKSPDKAHLNLHINSLELGDSAVYFCASSPEGSGNYGYTFGSGTRLTVV.

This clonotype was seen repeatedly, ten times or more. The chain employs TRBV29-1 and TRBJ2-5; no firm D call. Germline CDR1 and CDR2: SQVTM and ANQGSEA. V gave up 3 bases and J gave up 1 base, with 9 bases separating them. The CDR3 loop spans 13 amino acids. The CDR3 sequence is CSVDRSSQETQYF. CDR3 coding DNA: TGCAGCGTTGATAGGTCTAGCCAAGAGACCCAGTACTTC.

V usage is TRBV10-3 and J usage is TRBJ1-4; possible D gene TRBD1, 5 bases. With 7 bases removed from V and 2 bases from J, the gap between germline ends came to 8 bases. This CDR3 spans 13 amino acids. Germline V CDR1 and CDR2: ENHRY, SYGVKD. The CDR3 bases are TGTGCCATCAACTCAGGGACTAATGAAAAACTGTTTTTT. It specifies CAINSGTNEKLFF.

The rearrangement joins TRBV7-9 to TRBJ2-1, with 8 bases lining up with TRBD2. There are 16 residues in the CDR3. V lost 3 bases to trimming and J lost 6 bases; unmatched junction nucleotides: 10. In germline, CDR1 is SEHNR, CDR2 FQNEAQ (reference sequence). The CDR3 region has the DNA TGTGCCAGCAGCTTTCCTCCGGGACTAGGCCGCAATGAGCAGTTCTTC. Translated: CASSFPPGLGRNEQFF. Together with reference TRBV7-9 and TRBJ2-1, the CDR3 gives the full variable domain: DTGVSQNPRHKITKRGQNVTFRCDPISEHNRLYWYRQTLGQGPEFLTYFQNEAQLEKSRLLSDRFSAERPKGSFSTLEIQRTEQGDSAMYLCASSFPPGLGRNEQFFGPGTRLTVL.

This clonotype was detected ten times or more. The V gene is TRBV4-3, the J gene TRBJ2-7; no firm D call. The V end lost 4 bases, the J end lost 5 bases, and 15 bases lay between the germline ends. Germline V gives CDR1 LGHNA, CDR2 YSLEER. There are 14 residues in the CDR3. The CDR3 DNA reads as TGCGCCAGCAGCCGCGGCCCAGGTCCCCACGAGCAGTACTTC. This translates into CASSRGPGPHEQYF.

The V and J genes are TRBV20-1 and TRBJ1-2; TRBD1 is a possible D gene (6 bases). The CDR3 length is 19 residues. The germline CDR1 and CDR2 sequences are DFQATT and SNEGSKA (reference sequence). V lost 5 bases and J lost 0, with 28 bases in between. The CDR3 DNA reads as TGCAGTGCTGCTGGAGGGGGGGGTTCCGGTGACAGGCCTAACTATGGCTACACCTTC. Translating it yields CSAAGGGGSGDRPNYGYTF.

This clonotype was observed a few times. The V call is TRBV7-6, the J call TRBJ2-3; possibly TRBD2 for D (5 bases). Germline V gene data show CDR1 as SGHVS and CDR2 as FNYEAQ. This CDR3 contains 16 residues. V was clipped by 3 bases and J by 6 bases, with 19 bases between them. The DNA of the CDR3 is TGTGCCAGCAGCTTGAAGGATGTAACTAAGCGGGATACGCAGTATTTT. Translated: CASSLKDVTKRDTQYF.

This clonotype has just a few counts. The CDR3 spells CASSPQGVTYNEQFF. The CDR3 DNA reads as TGCGCCAGCAGCCCACAGGGGGTTACCTACAATGAGCAGTTCTTC. The V call is TRBV5-1, the J call TRBJ2-1, with 8 bases aligning to TRBD1. Germline assignment: CDR1 SGHRS and CDR2 YFSETQ. V lost 4 bases and J lost 2; bases outside the gene matches: 5. The CDR3 length is 15 residues.

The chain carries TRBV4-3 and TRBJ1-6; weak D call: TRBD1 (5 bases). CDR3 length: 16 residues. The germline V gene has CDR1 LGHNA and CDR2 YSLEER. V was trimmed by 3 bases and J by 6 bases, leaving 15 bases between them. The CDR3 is CASSQGTGTANSPLHF. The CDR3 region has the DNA TGCGCCAGCAGCCAGGGAACAGGAACCGCTAATTCACCCCTCCACTTT.

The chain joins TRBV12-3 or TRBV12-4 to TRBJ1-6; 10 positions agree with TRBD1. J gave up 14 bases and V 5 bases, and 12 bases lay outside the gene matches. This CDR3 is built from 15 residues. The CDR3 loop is CASSPGTGALHSLHF. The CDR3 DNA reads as TGTGCCAGCAGTCCTGGGACAGGGGCCCTCCATTCCCTCCACTTT.

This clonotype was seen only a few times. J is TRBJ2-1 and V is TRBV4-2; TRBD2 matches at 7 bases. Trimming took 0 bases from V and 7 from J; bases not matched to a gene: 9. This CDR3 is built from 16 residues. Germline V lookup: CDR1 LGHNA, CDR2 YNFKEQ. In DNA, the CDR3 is TGTGCCAGCAGCCAAGAACCCGGGACTACCGCGAATGAGCAGTTCTTC. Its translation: CASSQEPGTTANEQFF.

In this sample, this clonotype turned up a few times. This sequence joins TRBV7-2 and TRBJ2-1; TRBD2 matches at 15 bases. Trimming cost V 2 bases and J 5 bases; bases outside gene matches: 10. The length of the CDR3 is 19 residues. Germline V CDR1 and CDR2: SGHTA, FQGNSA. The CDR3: CASSLPGLAGGTINNEQFF. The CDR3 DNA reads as TGTGCCAGCAGCTTACCGGGACTAGCGGGGGGTACGATCAACAATGAGCAGTTCTTC.